This TCR beta chain stems from a study of blood T cell repertoires in COVID-19. About the study: COVID-19 samples collected from the United States, Italy and Spain covered acute and convalescent phases. Sample material is recorded as cDNA or gDNA derived from T cells, B-cell-depleted T cells, or PBMCs.

V lost 3 bases to trimming and J lost 6 bases; unmatched junction nucleotides: 12. Germline V gives CDR1 KGHSH, CDR2 LQKENI. CDR3 length equals 16 residues. In the original analysis: Nucleated cell counts were estimated from reference gene primer amplification. Assay: immunoSEQ multiplex PCR; the TCRdb copy retains only in-frame clones and omits some. Clone size and the V and J calls come from that table; the DNA yielded D and trimming. The repertoire consists of over 50,000 clones, with around four fifths occurring once and the leading ten covering approximately 5%. The receptor's source is a man aged 65 to 85 with acute or convalescent COVID-19. Sequenced input: peripheral blood. This chain uses TRBV18 with TRBJ2-7; the match to TRBD1 covers 9 bases. In DNA, the CDR3 is TGTGCCAGCTCACCCGCGACAGGGGGTTATCGAGGCGAGCAGTACTTC. The encoded protein is CASSPATGGYRGEQYF.